This T cell receptor (beta chain) was sequenced during a study of CD8 T cells in Susac syndrome. The study, taken as a whole, reports: By the study's own acknowledgment, its TCR sequencing and HLA analysis included relatively few individuals.

J lost 4 bases, V lost 4 bases, and 8 bases had no gene match. CDR1 is LNHNV, CDR2 YYDKDF, per germline (reference sequence). The CDR3 spans 15 residues. RNA was extracted with the RNeasy kit, and a quantity of about 0.45 to 1 ug was reverse transcribed using random hexamers. The authors amplified TCR beta CDR3 across 54 Vbeta and 13 Jbeta using immunoSEQ multiplex PCR. TCRdb independently ran MiXCR on the immunoSEQ multiplex PCR reads; one entry per CDR3 protein. The table shows 120,000 to 150,000 distinct CDR3 sequences, with approximately 95% occurring only once. The individuals used as controls were healthy donors who had been matched for both age and sex. The authors negatively isolated CD8+ and CD4+ T cells and FACS-enriched TEMRA cells. Note on this clonotype: The antigen is not known.

This sequence joins TRBV15 and TRBJ2-5; 8 positions match TRBD2. The sequencing sample was made of CD8+ T cells from PBMCs. This clonotype originated in a human donor in good health. The CDR3 bases are TGTGCCACCAGCACCAAGCGGGAGATCAGAGAGACCCAGTACTTC. This gives the protein CATSTKREIRETQYF.